This T cell receptor beta chain was profiled in a study of spatial heterogeneity in lung cancer. Study in general: Counts of TCR transcripts in tumor regions correlated strongly with a matched bulk RNA-seq T cell module score. Study outcomes and limitations: Tumors with more nonsynonymous mutations had more expanded intratumoral alpha and beta TCRs. The numbers of ubiquitous and regional expanded TCRs correlated with ubiquitous and regional nonsynonymous mutations, respectively.

The CDR3 runs 16 residues. Trimming cost V 5 bases and J 5 bases; bases outside gene matches: 7. Germline-derived CDR1 and CDR2 are MNHEY and SVGEGT. TCR cDNA molecules were tagged individually, and each one carried a unique molecular identifier. TCRdb passed the 5' RACE reads through MiXCR, listing each CDR3 protein once. Of roughly 18,000 distinct CDR3 sequences listed, 5.8% were seen once; the top ten hold about a tenth. Time point defined: sample taken at primary tumor resection. Some 72 TRACERx patients with early, untreated non-small cell lung cancer donated samples. Comments on this clonotype: Its antigen is unknown. This beta chain is off target for a library built for alpha chains, so its abundance means little.

The specimen was lung tumor tissue, collected at surgery. The chain couples TRBV6-2 or TRBV6-3 to TRBJ2-1, with TRBD2 identical over 12 bases. This sequence was found in a female donor with early-stage non-small cell lung cancer. Here the CDR3 reads CASSLRLAGVDNEQFF. The CDR3 coding sequence is TGTGCCAGCAGTCTTCGACTAGCGGGAGTAGACAATGAGCAGTTCTTC.